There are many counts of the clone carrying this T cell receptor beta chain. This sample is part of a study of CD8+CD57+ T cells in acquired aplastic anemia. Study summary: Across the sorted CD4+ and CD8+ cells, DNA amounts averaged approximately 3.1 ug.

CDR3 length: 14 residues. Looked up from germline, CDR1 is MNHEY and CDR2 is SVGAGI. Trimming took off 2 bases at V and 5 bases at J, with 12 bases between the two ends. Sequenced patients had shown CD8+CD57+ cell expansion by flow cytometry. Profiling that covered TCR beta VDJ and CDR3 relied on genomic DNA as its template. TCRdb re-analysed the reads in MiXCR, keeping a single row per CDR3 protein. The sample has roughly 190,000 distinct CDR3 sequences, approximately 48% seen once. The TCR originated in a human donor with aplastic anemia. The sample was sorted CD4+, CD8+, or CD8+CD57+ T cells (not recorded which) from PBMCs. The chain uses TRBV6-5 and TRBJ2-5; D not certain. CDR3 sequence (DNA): TGTGCCAGCAGTTACAGCAGGTTCGGGGAGACCCAGTACTTC. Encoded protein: CASSYSRFGETQYF.